This TCR beta chain was sequenced in a study of T cell repertoires in cytomegalovirus infection. Broader study findings: CMV-specific TCR beta clonotypes restricted by HLA-C dominated the ex vivo response.

This clonotype was recorded a few times. Antigen: not known. TCRdb called the reads again in MiXCR, with one record for every CDR3 protein. The sample has around 770,000 distinct CDR3 sequences; roughly 29% are singletons. The receptor was isolated from a human donor in good health (CMV status not recorded). Some clones in this sample may be carry-over from other donors' samples. The sample here was cultured CD8+ T cells from PBMCs, taken from culture after CMV antigen stimulation.

The CDR3: CASSQDGTFYGYTF. The CDR3 DNA is TGTGCCAGCAGCCAAGACGGAACTTTCTATGGCTACACCTTC. V is TRBV7-9 and J is TRBJ1-2; no firm D call. V shed 5 bases and J shed 4 bases, with 14 bases lying between them. This CDR3 region has 14 residues. CDR1 and CDR2 (germline): SEHNR, FQNEAQ (reference sequence).